Each of the 5 T cell receptor beta chains below was sequenced from the same sample in a study of human T cells and chemical hapten exposure. Described time point: patch test 3, about 24 weeks after DPC sensitization. Treatment specified: therapeutic diphenylcyclopropenone sensitization with weekly scalp DPC. One entry per CDR3 protein, called by TCRdb with MiXCR from the RACE reads. The table records under 130,000 distinct CDR3 sequences, under 35% of them present only once. Sequenced here: whole blood, sampled in connection with sensitization to the hapten diphenylcyclopropenone (DPC). The receptors derive from a man in his forties with alopecia areata. Some clones in this sample may be carry-over from other donors' samples.

The table lists this clonotype with a few counts. The gene calls are TRBV28 and TRBJ2-7; D may be TRBD1 (6 bases). Trimming stripped 2 bases from V and 3 bases from J, with 8 bases between. The CDR3 extends over 13 amino acids. The germline V gene encodes CDR1 MDHEN and CDR2 SYDVKM. DNA for the CDR3: TGTGCCAGCAGTTTAGGACAGATCTACGAGCAGTACTTC. It encodes CASSLGQIYEQYF. Drawing the rest from reference TRBV28 and TRBJ2-7, the complete variable domain is DVKVTQSSRYLVKRTGEKVFLECVQDMDHENMFWYRQDPGLGLRLIYFSYDVKMKEKGDIPEGYSVSREKKERFSLILESASTNQTSMYLCASSLGQIYEQYFGPGTRLTVT.

In DNA, the CDR3 is TGTGCCACCAGTGCGAGACGGGGACTAGCGTTGAGTGAGCAGTTCTTC. This gives the protein CATSARRGLALSEQFF. The rearrangement joins TRBV24-1 to TRBJ2-1; TRBD2 aligns across 10 bases. The CDR3 consists of 16 residues. Germline V gives CDR1 KGHDR, CDR2 SFDVKD. The V and J ends lost 5 bases and 9 bases, in that order; junction bases with no gene match: 12.

This rearrangement joins TRBV20-1 to TRBJ2-7; D is perhaps TRBD1 or TRBD2 (5 bases each). The CDR3 contains 15 residues. Trimming took 6 bases from V and 0 from J, leaving 18 bases between them. The germline gives CDR1 DFQATT, CDR2 SNEGSKA (reference sequence). The DNA for the CDR3 is TGCAGTGCGAGTGGGACCAGACCGGTCTCCTACGAGCAGTACTTC. Amino acid sequence: CSASGTRPVSYEQYF.

The chain is built from TRBV11-3 and TRBJ2-3, with D perhaps TRBD2 (6 bases). The CDR3 runs 13 residues. V lost 5 bases, J lost 11 bases, and 17 bases lay in between. CDR1 SGHNT and CDR2 YENEEA come from the germline V gene. CDR3 sequence reads: CASSRRVGNEQYF. The CDR3 DNA follows: TGTGCCAGCAGCCGGAGGGTAGGAAACGAGCAGTATTTT.

The chain has TRBV25-1 and TRBJ2-5; the D gene is possibly TRBD2 (5 bases). Germline V gene sequence: CDR1 MGHDK, CDR2 SYGVNS. The germline V and J ends were trimmed by 6 bases and 4 bases, with 15 bases remaining between them. The CDR3 loop spans 14 amino acids. In DNA, the CDR3 is TGTGCCAGCAGGGCCCCGAACGGGGTAGAGACCCAGTACTTC. It yields the protein CASRAPNGVETQYF.